This T cell receptor beta chain emerged from a study of blood T cell repertoires in COVID-19. The assay was immunoSEQ multiplex PCR, and TCRdb's table has in-frame clones only and misses some. The data hold roughly 500,000 clones, with roughly 90% observed a single time. CDR3 length equals 15 residues. CDR1 is SGHAT and CDR2 is FQNNGV in the germline V gene. After removal of 5 bases from V and 1 base from J, the junction contained 5 bases not matched to a gene. This receptor was obtained from a woman in her thirties or forties who had recovered from COVID-19. The chain has TRBV11-2 and TRBJ2-1; the match to TRBD2 covers 7 bases. Sequencing input: PBMCs or T cells enriched from blood (not recorded which). The CDR3 protein is CASSHGGGSYNEQFF. The CDR3 DNA follows: TGTGCCAGCAGCCATGGGGGGGGGTCCTACAATGAGCAGTTCTTC.